This record looks at one T cell receptor (beta chain) sequence and its context. Germline V lookup: CDR1 LNHDA, CDR2 SQIVND (reference sequence). The CDR3 consists of 16 residues. V was trimmed by 8 bases and J by 0 bases, leaving 18 bases between them. TCRdb's table, derived via immunoSEQ multiplex PCR, lists solely in-frame clones and lacks some. The data contain about 63,000 clones, 70% to 90% of them singletons. The record originates from a study of blood T cell repertoires in COVID-19. Study information: Some COVID-19 samples were acute and others convalescent; all came from the United States, Italy and Spain. T cells, B-cell-depleted T cells, or PBMCs provided the cDNA or gDNA that served as material.

V usage is TRBV19 and J usage is TRBJ2-3; TRBD2 might be the D (6 bases). The sequence came from a woman older than 75 with acute or convalescent COVID-19. Sequencing input: peripheral blood. CDR3 in DNA: TGTGCCAGTCGTCGGAGGGTCAGGGATAGCACAGATACGCAGTATTTT. Translating gives CASRRRVRDSTDTQYF.